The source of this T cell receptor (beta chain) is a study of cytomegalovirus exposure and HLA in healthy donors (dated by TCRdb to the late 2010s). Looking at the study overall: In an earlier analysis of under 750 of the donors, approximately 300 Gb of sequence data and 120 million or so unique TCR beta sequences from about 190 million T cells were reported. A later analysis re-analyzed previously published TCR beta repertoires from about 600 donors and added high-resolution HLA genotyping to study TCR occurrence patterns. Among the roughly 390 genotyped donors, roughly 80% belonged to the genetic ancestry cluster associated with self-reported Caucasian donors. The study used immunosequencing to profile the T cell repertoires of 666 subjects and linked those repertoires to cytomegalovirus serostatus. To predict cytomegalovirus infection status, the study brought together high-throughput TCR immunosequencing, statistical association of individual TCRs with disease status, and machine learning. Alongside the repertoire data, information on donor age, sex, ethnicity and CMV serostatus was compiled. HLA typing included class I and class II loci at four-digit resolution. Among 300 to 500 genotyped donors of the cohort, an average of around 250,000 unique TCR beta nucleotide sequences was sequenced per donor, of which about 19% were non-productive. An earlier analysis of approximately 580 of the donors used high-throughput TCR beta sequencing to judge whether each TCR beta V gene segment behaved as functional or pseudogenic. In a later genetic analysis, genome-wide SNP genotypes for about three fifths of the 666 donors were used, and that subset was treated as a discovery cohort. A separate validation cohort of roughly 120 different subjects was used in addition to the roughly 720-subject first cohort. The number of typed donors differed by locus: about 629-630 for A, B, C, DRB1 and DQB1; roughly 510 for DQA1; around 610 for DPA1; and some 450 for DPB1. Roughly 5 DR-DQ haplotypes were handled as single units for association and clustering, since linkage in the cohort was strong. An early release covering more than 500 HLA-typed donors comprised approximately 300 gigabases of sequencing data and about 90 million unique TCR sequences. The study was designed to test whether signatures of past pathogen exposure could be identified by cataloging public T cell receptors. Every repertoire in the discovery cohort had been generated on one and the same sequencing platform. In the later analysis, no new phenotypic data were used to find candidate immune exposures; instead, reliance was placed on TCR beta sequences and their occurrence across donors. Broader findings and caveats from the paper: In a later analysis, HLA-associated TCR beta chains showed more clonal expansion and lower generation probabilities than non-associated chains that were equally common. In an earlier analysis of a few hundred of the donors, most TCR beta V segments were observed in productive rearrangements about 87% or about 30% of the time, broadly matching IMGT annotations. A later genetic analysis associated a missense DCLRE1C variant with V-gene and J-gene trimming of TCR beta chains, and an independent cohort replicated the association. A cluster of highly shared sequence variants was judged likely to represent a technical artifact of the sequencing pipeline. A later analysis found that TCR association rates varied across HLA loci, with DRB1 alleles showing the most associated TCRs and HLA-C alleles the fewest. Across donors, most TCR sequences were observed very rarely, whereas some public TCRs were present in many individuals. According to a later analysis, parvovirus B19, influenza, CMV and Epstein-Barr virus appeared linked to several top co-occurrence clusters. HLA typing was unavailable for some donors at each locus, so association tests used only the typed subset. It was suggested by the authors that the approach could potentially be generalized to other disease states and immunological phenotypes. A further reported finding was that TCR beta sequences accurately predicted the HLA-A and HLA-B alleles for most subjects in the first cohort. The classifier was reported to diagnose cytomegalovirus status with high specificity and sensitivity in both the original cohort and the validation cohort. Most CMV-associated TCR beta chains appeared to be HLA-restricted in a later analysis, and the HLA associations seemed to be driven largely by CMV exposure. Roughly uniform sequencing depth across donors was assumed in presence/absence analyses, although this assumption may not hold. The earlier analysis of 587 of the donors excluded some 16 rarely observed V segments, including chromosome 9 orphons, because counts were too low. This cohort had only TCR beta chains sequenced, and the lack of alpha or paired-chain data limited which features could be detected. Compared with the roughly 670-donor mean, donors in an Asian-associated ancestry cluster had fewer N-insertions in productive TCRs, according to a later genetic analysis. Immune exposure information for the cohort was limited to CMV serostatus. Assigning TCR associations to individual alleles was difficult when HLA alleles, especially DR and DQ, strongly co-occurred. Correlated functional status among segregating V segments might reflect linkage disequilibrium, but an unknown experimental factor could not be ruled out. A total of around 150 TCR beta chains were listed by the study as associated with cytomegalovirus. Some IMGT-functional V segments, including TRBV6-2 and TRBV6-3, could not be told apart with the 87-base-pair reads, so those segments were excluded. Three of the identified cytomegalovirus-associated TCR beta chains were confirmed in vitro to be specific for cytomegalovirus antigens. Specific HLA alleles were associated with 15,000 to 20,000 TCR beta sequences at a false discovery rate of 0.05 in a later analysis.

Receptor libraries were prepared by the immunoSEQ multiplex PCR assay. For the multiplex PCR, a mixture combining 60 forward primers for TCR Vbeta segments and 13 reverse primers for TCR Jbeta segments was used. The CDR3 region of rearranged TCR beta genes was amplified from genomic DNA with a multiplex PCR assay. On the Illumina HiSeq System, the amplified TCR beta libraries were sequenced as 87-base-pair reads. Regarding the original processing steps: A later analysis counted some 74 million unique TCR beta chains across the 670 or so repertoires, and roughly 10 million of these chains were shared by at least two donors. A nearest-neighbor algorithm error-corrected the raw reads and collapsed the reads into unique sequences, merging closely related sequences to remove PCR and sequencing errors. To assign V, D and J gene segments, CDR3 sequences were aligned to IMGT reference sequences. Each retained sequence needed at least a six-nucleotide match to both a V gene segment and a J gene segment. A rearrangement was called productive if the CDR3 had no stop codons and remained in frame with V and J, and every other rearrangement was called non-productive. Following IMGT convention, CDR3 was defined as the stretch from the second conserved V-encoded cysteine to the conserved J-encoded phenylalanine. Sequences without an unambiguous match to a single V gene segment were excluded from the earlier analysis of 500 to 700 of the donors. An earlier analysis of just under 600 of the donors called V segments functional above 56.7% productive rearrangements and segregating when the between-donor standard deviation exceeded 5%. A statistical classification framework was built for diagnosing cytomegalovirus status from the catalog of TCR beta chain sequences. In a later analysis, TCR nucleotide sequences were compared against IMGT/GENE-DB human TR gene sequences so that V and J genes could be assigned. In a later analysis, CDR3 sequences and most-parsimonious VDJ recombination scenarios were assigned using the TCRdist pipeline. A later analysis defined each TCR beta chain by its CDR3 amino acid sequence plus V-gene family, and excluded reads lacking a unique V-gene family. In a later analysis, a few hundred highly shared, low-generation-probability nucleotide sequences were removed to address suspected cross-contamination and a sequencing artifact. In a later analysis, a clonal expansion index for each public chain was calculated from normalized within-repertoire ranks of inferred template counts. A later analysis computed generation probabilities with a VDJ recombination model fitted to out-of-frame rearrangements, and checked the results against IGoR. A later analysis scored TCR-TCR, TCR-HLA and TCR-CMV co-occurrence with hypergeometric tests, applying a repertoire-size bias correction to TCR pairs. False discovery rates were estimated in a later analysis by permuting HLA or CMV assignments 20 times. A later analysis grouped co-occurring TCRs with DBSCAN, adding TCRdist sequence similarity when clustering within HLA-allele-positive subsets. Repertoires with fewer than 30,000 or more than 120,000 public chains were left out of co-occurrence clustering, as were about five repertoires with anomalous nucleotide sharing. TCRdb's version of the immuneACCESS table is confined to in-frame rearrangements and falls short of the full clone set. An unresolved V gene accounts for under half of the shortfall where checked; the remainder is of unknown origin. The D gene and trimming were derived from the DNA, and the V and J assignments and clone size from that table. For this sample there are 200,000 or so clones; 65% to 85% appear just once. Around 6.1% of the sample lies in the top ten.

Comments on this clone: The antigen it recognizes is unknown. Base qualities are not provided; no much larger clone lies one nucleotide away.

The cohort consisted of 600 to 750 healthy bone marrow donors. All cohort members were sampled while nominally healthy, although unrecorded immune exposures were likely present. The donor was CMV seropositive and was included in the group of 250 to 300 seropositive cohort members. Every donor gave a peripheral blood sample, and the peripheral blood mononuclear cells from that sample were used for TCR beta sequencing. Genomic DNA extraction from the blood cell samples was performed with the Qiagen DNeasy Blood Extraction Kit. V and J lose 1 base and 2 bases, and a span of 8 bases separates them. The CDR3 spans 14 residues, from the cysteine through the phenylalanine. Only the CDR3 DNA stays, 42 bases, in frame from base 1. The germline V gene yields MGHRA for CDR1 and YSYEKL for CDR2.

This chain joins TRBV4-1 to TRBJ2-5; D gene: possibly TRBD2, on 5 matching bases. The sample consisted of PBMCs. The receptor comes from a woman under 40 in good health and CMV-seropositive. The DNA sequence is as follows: TGCGCCAGCAGCCAAGGAGGGCTTCAAGAGACCCAGTACTTC. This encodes CASSQGGLQETQYF.